The 25 T cell receptor beta chains below come from one sample, sequenced in a study of control samples from healthy donors and cancer patients. TCRdb's table, derived via immunoSEQ multiplex PCR, lists solely in-frame clones and lacks some. Among under 200,000 clones listed, approximately 94% were seen once. Sequencing input: blood. Source of these receptors: a woman in her thirties or forties in good health.

The chain combines TRBV30 with TRBJ1-5; D not certain. The CDR3 is 14 residues long. From germline, CDR1 is GTSNPN and CDR2 SVGIG (reference sequence). V shed 2 bases and J shed 0 bases, with 8 bases lying between them. This chain's CDR3 is CAWSSGSSNQPQHF. The CDR3 DNA follows: TGTGCCTGGAGTTCTGGTTCTAGCAATCAGCCCCAGCATTTT.

J is TRBJ1-5 and V is TRBV4-1; D may be TRBD1 (5 bases). This CDR3 is 18 amino acids long. Germline V gene lookup returns CDR1 MGHRA and CDR2 YSYEKL. V lost 1 base and J lost 2, with 18 bases in between. CDR3 loop: CASSQVPQGALRNQPQHF. The DNA for the CDR3 is TGCGCCAGCAGCCAAGTCCCCCAGGGTGCCCTACGCAATCAGCCCCAGCATTTT.

This clone occurred a few times. The chain couples TRBV30 to TRBJ2-2; D gene uncertain. Germline V gives CDR1 GTSNPN, CDR2 SVGIG (reference sequence). The ends were cut back, 1 base at V and 4 bases at J, with 7 bases in the middle. CDR3 length equals 13 residues. The CDR3 loop is CAWSEYPTGELFF. CDR3 DNA sequence: TGTGCCTGGAGTGAATATCCCACCGGGGAGCTGTTTTTT.

This chain uses TRBV6-1 with TRBJ2-5; 7 nucleotides line up with TRBD2. Germline V gene sequence: CDR1 MNHNS, CDR2 SASEGT. Trimming removed 2 bases from V and 5 bases from J; junction bases left unmatched: 5. This CDR3 has 14 residues. The CDR3 is CASSEMGGLETQYF. The CDR3 DNA reads as TGTGCCAGCAGTGAAATGGGAGGGTTGGAGACCCAGTACTTC.

The chain combines TRBV30 with TRBJ1-3; no reliable D call. The CDR3 loop spans 15 amino acids. With 1 base removed from V and 0 bases from J, the gap between germline ends came to 10 bases. Germline V lookup: CDR1 GTSNPN, CDR2 SVGIG (reference sequence). This CDR3 reads CAWSAEINSGNTIYF. The CDR3 DNA is TGTGCCTGGAGTGCTGAGATAAACTCTGGAAACACCATATATTTT.

The chain has TRBV6-5 and TRBJ1-1; D is uncertain. The germline gives CDR1 MNHEY, CDR2 SVGAGI. Trimming took off 6 bases at V and 1 base at J, with 12 bases between the two ends. The CDR3 consists of 14 residues. CDR3 DNA: TGTGCCAGCAGAGCTCACGCGGAGAACACTGAAGCTTTCTTT. It codes for CASRAHAENTEAFF.

This clone has more than one count but fewer than ten. The chain combines TRBV5-6 with TRBJ2-5; D remains unclear. The CDR3 is 15 residues long. Germline assignment: CDR1 SGHDT and CDR2 YYEEEE. V was clipped by 3 bases and J by 1 base, with 13 bases between them. DNA of the CDR3: TGTGCCAGCAGCTCACTAAACATGCCCCAAGAGACCCAGTACTTC. Translated: CASSSLNMPQETQYF. The whole variable domain, remainder taken from reference TRBV5-6 and TRBJ2-5, is DAGVTQSPTHLIKTRGQQVTLRCSPKSGHDTVSWYQQALGQGPQFIFQYYEEEERQRGNFPDRFSGHQFPNYSSELNVNALLLGDSALYLCASSSLNMPQETQYFGPGTRLLVL.

The chain combines TRBV7-9 with TRBJ2-1; 9 bases are a match to TRBD1. The germline CDR1 and CDR2 sequences are SEHNR and FQNEAQ (reference sequence). After removal of 2 bases from V and 5 bases from J, the junction contained 4 bases not matched to a gene. This CDR3 contains 15 residues. The CDR3 nucleotides are TGTGCCAGCAGCTTAACAGGGGGCCCAAACAATGAGCAGTTCTTC. Protein product: CASSLTGGPNNEQFF.

V usage is TRBV29-1 and J usage is TRBJ2-1, with D unresolved. Germline-derived CDR1 and CDR2 are SQVTM and ANQGSEA. The V gene lost 4 bases and the J gene lost 6 bases, with 19 bases spanning the gap. This CDR3 contains 15 residues. The CDR3 protein is CSVGRLGAKINEQFF. In DNA form, the CDR3 reads TGCAGCGTTGGACGTCTTGGAGCTAAGATCAATGAGCAGTTCTTC.

The chain couples TRBV28 to TRBJ2-5, with 11 bases fitting TRBD2. The CDR3 spans 18 residues. CDR1 is MDHEN, CDR2 SYDVKM, per germline. After removal of 4 bases from V and 4 bases from J, the junction contained 14 bases not matched to a gene. The CDR3 reads CASSSSLGSGRAGETQYF. The CDR3 nucleotides read TGTGCCAGCAGTTCCTCCCTGGGTAGCGGGAGGGCAGGAGAGACCCAGTACTTC.

The V gene is TRBV27, the J gene TRBJ2-5, with D tentatively TRBD1 (6 bases). From germline, CDR1 is MNHEY and CDR2 SMNVEV (reference sequence). Trimming took off 7 bases at V and 5 bases at J, with 14 bases between the two ends. This CDR3 is 13 amino acids long. CDR3 nucleotide sequence: TGTGCCAGCATGACACAGGGCCGGGAGACCCAGTACTTC. Translating gives CASMTQGRETQYF.

DNA of the CDR3: TGTGCCAGTAGTACGGGACAGGGATCTTATAGCAATCAGCCCCAGCATTTT. It yields the protein CASSTGQGSYSNQPQHF. J is TRBJ1-5 and V is TRBV19; 9 nucleotides line up with TRBD1. Per germline, CDR1 LNHDA and CDR2 SQIVND (reference sequence). This CDR3 is 17 amino acids long. V lost 4 bases to trimming and J lost 0 bases; unmatched junction nucleotides: 7.

The V and J genes are TRBV27 and TRBJ1-4; weak D call: TRBD1 (5 bases). CDR1 is MNHEY and CDR2 is SMNVEV in the germline V gene (reference sequence). CDR3 length: 13 residues. Between the trimmed V and J ends, which lost 7 bases and 0 bases, there was a span of 6 bases. The CDR3 coding sequence is TGTGCCAGCAAGGGACCAACTAATGAAAAACTGTTTTTT. This translates into CASKGPTNEKLFF.

The chain uses TRBV30 and TRBJ1-1; D gene unclear. V lost 0 bases to trimming and J lost 11 bases, with 10 bases between them. In germline, CDR1 is GTSNPN, CDR2 SVGIG (reference sequence). There are 11 residues in the CDR3. CDR3 sequence reads: CAWSVGGNAFF. CDR3 nucleotide sequence: TGTGCCTGGAGTGTAGGAGGGAATGCTTTCTTT.

The J gene is TRBJ2-3, the V gene TRBV18, with no clear D. There are 12 residues in the CDR3. Germline loops: CDR1 KGHSH, CDR2 LQKENI. The ends were cut back, 6 bases at V and 2 bases at J, with 6 bases in the middle. CDR3 bases: TGTGCCAGCTCCCTTAACACAGATACGCAGTATTTT. Translated, it gives CASSLNTDTQYF.

CDR3: CASTGAGEKLFF. CDR3 bases: TGTGCCAGTACCGGAGCAGGAGAAAAACTGTTTTTT. The V gene is TRBV19, the J gene TRBJ1-4, with D hard to call. There are 12 residues in the CDR3. Germline CDR1 is LNHDA and CDR2 is SQIVND (reference sequence). Trimming removed 7 bases at V and 8 bases at J, with 11 bases between.

The V call is TRBV7-2, the J call TRBJ1-1, with TRBD1 as a possible D gene (5 bases). This CDR3 is built from 15 residues. V was cut by 1 base and J by 1 base, with 10 bases left in between. CDR1 is SGHTA, CDR2 FQGNSA, per germline. CDR3 sequence reads: CASSLVGGKNTEAFF. CDR3 coding DNA: TGTGCCAGCAGCTTAGTTGGGGGGAAGAACACTGAAGCTTTCTTT.

The chain carries TRBV5-6 and TRBJ2-5, with D perhaps matching TRBD1 or TRBD2 (6 bases each). Germline V gene data show CDR1 as SGHDT and CDR2 as YYEEEE. Trimming removed 9 bases at V and 6 bases at J, with 15 bases between. The CDR3 runs to 12 residues. The CDR3 spells CATQQGLQTQYF. CDR3 in DNA: TGTGCCACCCAACAGGGACTCCAGACCCAGTACTTC.

V is TRBV6-6 and J is TRBJ1-1; D is unclear. From germline, CDR1 is MNHNY and CDR2 SVGAGI (reference sequence). The CDR3 loop spans 13 amino acids. The V gene lost 4 bases and the J gene lost 1 base, with 7 bases spanning the gap. The CDR3 protein is CASSSEWNTEAFF. CDR3 sequence (DNA): TGTGCCAGCAGTTCCGAATGGAACACTGAAGCTTTCTTT.

The CDR3 protein is CASSLMSEVKIPYEQYF. In nucleotides, the CDR3 is TGCGCCAGCAGCTTGATGTCCGAGGTTAAAATCCCTTACGAGCAGTACTTC. V usage is TRBV5-1 and J usage is TRBJ2-7; D is unresolved. The V end was cut by 1 base, the J end by 4 bases, with 21 bases between. This CDR3 has 17 amino acids. Germline V gene data show CDR1 as SGHRS and CDR2 as YFSETQ.

This clone was seen just once. J is TRBJ1-5 and V is TRBV9; the D is unclear. CDR3 length: 15 amino acids. The germline CDR1 and CDR2 sequences are SGDLS and YYNGEE. The V end lost 0 bases, the J end lost 0 bases, and 7 bases lay between the germline ends. CDR3 sequence (DNA): TGTGCCAGCAGCGTAGCGGGTAATAGCAATCAGCCCCAGCATTTT. It is translated as CASSVAGNSNQPQHF.

This clone was seen a few times. CDR3 residues: CASSVRLGSYNEQFF. The CDR3 DNA follows: TGTGCCAGTAGTGTCCGGTTAGGCTCCTACAATGAGCAGTTCTTC. V and J are TRBV19 and TRBJ2-1, with no clear D. Germline V lookup: CDR1 LNHDA, CDR2 SQIVND (reference sequence). Trimming stripped 5 bases from V and 0 bases from J, with 11 bases between. The CDR3 is made up of 15 amino acids.

V usage is TRBV29-1 and J usage is TRBJ2-2, with a possible D match to TRBD1 (5 bases). There are 11 residues in the CDR3. Looked up from germline, CDR1 is SQVTM and CDR2 is ANQGSEA. V was pared by 7 bases and J by 4 bases, with 7 bases between. In nucleotides, the CDR3 is TGCAGCGCAGGGTTCACCGGGGAGCTGTTTTTT. Residues: CSAGFTGELFF.

The chain recombines TRBV5-4 with TRBJ2-2; TRBD2 aligns across 7 bases. Germline CDR1 and CDR2: SGHNT and YYREEE (reference sequence). Trimming removed 4 bases from V and 7 bases from J; junction bases left unmatched: 7. The CDR3 consists of 14 residues. The CDR3 DNA follows: TGTGCCAGCAGCGTGGGACTACCCCACGGGGAGCTGTTTTTT. Protein product: CASSVGLPHGELFF.

This clone was observed a single time. DNA of the CDR3: TGTGCCAGCAGCTTAGGCATTGGCGGGACCACCGGGGAGCTGTTTTTT. Translation gives CASSLGIGGTTGELFF. This chain connects TRBV7-2 to TRBJ2-2; the D gene is possibly TRBD2 (6 bases). The CDR3 contains 16 residues. V was pared by 1 base and J by 4 bases, with 13 bases between. Germline CDR1 and CDR2: SGHTA and FQGNSA.